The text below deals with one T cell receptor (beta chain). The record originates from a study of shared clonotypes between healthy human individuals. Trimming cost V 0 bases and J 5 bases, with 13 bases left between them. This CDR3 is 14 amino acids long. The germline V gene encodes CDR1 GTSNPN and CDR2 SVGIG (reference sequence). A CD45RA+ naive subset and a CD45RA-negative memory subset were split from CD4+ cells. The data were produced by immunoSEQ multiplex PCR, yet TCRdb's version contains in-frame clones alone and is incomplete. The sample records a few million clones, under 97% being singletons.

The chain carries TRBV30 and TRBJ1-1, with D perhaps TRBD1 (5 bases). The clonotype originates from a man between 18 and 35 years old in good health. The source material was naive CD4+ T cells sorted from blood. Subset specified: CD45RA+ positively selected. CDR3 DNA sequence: TGTGCCTGGAGTGTACACACAGGATGGACTGAAGCTTTCTTT. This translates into CAWSVHTGWTEAFF.